Below are 9 T cell receptor beta chains sequenced from a single sample in a study of shared clonotypes between healthy human individuals. Naive CD8 cells, CD45RO-negative and positively selected for CCR7, excluded terminally differentiated effector memory CD45RA+ cells. The method was immunoSEQ multiplex PCR; TCRdb's version includes in-frame clones alone and lacks a portion of them. The data contain under 850,000 clones, about 91% of them singletons. Sequencing was done on a sample of naive CD8+ T cells sorted from blood. These receptors were collected from a man under 40 in good health.

The chain recombines TRBV27 with TRBJ1-2; D is perhaps TRBD1 (5 bases). V was pared by 6 bases and J by 4 bases, with 15 bases between. There are 14 residues in the CDR3. In germline, CDR1 is MNHEY, CDR2 SMNVEV (reference sequence). CDR3 amino acids: CASSVSRASYGYTF. In DNA form, the CDR3 reads TGTGCCAGCAGCGTCTCCAGGGCGAGCTATGGCTACACCTTC.

V and J are TRBV29-1 and TRBJ2-3; D is unclear. The CDR3 has 14 residues. Trimming removed 3 bases from V and 0 bases from J, with 10 bases in between. CDR1 is SQVTM and CDR2 is ANQGSEA in the germline V gene. CDR3 DNA: TGCAGCGTTGACCTGCCGACTAGCACAGATACGCAGTATTTT. This translates into CSVDLPTSTDTQYF.

The DNA of the CDR3 is TGTGCCAGTAGTACCCACCCGGCAGATGGAAGCAATCAGCCCCAGCATTTT. It encodes CASSTHPADGSNQPQHF. The chain couples TRBV19 to TRBJ1-5; D is uncertain. The CDR3 totals 17 residues. The germline CDR1 and CDR2 sequences are LNHDA and SQIVND (reference sequence). Trimming cost V 4 bases and J 1 base, with 17 bases left between them.

V is TRBV15 and J is TRBJ2-3, with a weak D call TRBD2 (5 bases). V lost 1 base and J 0 bases, leaving 14 bases between the germline ends. This CDR3 is built from 17 residues. Germline CDR1 reads LNHNV; CDR2 reads YYDKDF (reference sequence). CDR3 nucleotide sequence: TGTGCCACCAGCAGAGTTAGGACTGTCTCTAGCACAGATACGCAGTATTTT. Its protein product is CATSRVRTVSSTDTQYF.

The J gene is TRBJ1-2, the V gene TRBV28, with D perhaps matching TRBD1 (5 bases). The CDR3 runs to 16 residues. Per the germline V gene, CDR1 is MDHEN and CDR2 is SYDVKM. V lost 4 bases and J 4 bases, leaving 19 bases between the germline ends. CDR3 loop: CASSSPTAGRLYGYTF. In nucleotides, the CDR3 is TGTGCCAGCAGTTCTCCGACGGCAGGGCGTCTCTATGGCTACACCTTC.

The chain recombines TRBV6-1 with TRBJ2-2, with D uncertain. The CDR3 is 13 residues long. Germline CDR1 and CDR2: MNHNS and SASEGT. V dropped 9 bases and J dropped 2 bases, with 10 bases sitting between them. The CDR3 spells CASYQFNTGELFF. The CDR3 DNA reads TGTGCCAGTTACCAGTTCAACACCGGGGAGCTGTTTTTT.

This clone was recorded once. The rearrangement links TRBV7-9 to TRBJ2-1, with 7 bases fitting TRBD1. The CDR3 has 16 amino acids. Unmatched junction bases numbered 5, after V lost 0 bases and J lost 3 bases. The germline V gene encodes CDR1 SEHNR and CDR2 FQNEAQ (reference sequence). The CDR3 protein is CASSLARDSSYNEQFF. CDR3 nucleotide sequence: TGTGCCAGCAGCTTAGCCCGGGACAGTAGCTACAATGAGCAGTTCTTC.

In nucleotides, the CDR3 is TGCGCCAGCAGCTTGGATCCGGACGGGAACACTGAAGCTTTCTTT. This encodes CASSLDPDGNTEAFF. J is TRBJ1-1 and V is TRBV5-1; D remains unclear. Trimming pared 0 bases from V and 1 base from J, leaving 10 bases between. CDR3 length: 15 amino acids. Germline V gene sequence: CDR1 SGHRS, CDR2 YFSETQ. The whole variable domain, remainder taken from reference TRBV5-1 and TRBJ1-1, is KAGVTQTPRYLIKTRGQQVTLSCSPISGHRSVSWYQQTPGQGLQFLFEYFSETQRNKGNFPGRFSGRQFSNSRSEMNVSTLELGDSALYLCASSLDPDGNTEAFFGQGTRLTVV.

The V gene is TRBV9, the J gene TRBJ1-2; perhaps TRBD1 as D (6 bases). The CDR3 spans 12 residues. Between the trimmed V and J ends, which lost 3 bases and 8 bases, there was a span of 11 bases. Germline V lookup: CDR1 SGDLS, CDR2 YYNGEE. DNA of the CDR3: TGTGCCAGCAGCGACAGGGCGGCCGGCTACACCTTC. Amino acid sequence: CASSDRAAGYTF. Full variable domain (rest looked up from reference TRBV9 and TRBJ1-2): DSGVTQTPKHLITATGQRVTLRCSPRSGDLSVYWYQQSLDQGLQFLIQYYNGEERAKGNILERFSAQQFPDLHSELNLSSLELGDSALYFCASSDRAAGYTFGSGTRLTVV.